The TCR beta chain described here comes from a study of T cell responses to AZD1222 COVID-19 vaccine (dated by TCRdb to about 2021). Some background on the complete study: AZD1222 recipients given second doses at about 4 weeks or at about 12 weeks were pooled, since spike-specific TCR depth and breadth were not found to differ between the two schedules. Trial participants were enrolled by age into 18-55, 56-69 and 70-plus year subgroups, with about 150, 28 and 57 TCR-sequenced participants respectively. A total of just over 230 trial participants underwent TCR sequencing, of whom roughly 210 had received two doses of AZD1222 and approximately 26 had received two doses of the MenACWY control vaccine.

There are 12 amino acids in the CDR3, from cysteine to phenylalanine inclusive. Here the CDR3 DNA is all that survives: 36 bases in frame from base 1. CDR1 and CDR2, looked up from the germline V gene (reference sequence), are LNHNV and YYDKDF. V and J lose 1 base and 10 bases, and a span of 7 bases separates them. The time point label on this specimen signifies: baseline before first vaccination. Vaccinee samples came from UK trials COV001 and COV002, including a single-blind randomized controlled phase 2/3 trial of AZD1222 (ChAdOx1 nCoV-19) in healthy adults. For TCRbeta chain sequencing, PBMC samples were collected from trial participants at day 0 and at day 28 after the second dose. The CDR3 regions of human TCRbeta chains were analyzed by immunosequencing. From the authors' description of their analysis: Repertoire TCRs were checked for matches against a reference library of SARS-CoV-2-specific TCRs that had been generated using the MIRA antigen-specificity platform. Breadth was defined as the fraction of unique TCRs that were SARS-CoV-2-associated. Depth was defined as the fraction of total T cells that were SARS-CoV-2-associated. Using the MIRA data, each spike-specific TCR was assigned both to the spike region to which the TCR was reactive and to a CD4 or CD8 class. Log10-transformed breadth and depth values were compared by one-way ANOVA with Sidak's multiple comparisons tests. TCRdb stores this immuneACCESS table with in-frame sequences only. Part of the clones is absent; in the studies checked, under half of the shortfall reflects unresolved V genes, and no reason is known for the rest. Clone size and the V and J calls come from that table; the DNA yielded D and trimming. This sample lists about 140,000 clones; about 90% were detected once. The top ten hold over 3% of the sample.

General findings and caveats noted by the study authors: In the small 56-69-year group, the increase in depth fell short of significance, most likely because of low power. Spike-specific TCR breadth and depth rose significantly after two AZD1222 doses compared with day 0 and with MenACWY recipients. Most participants were white British and females outnumbered males, and the authors suggested that clonal diversity may have been underestimated. The whole spike protein was spanned by vaccine-associated CD4 TCRs, and dominant responses were seen in regions 160-218 and 743-854. Epitopes outside the regions mutated in the B.1.351 and B.1.1.7 variants were reportedly recognized by nearly half of the unique spike-specific TCRs. Conclusions about previously exposed vaccinees are limited because only six or seven AZD1222 recipients were SARS-CoV-2 seropositive at baseline. Because no day 14 peak-response samples were available, repertoires were characterized only after the peak T cell response.

This clone has only one observation. It has no known antigen specificity. Base qualities are not recorded, but no much larger clone differs from it by a single base. This TCR derives from an adult in good health. The sequencing used peripheral blood, collected on day 0 of AZD1222 vaccination. The chain links TRBV15 with TRBJ1-4; a confident D gene designation cannot be given. Read as DNA, the sequence is TGTGCCACCAGCAGAGGAGAAGGAAAACTGTTTTTT. It translates as CATSRGEGKLFF. The reference TRBV15 and TRBJ1-4 proteins fill in what lies around the CDR3, so the full variable domain reads DAMVIQNPRYQVTQFGKPVTLSCSQTLNHNVMYWYQQKSSQAPKLLFHYYDKDFNNEADTPDNFQSRRPNTSFCFLDIRSPGLGDTAMYLCATSRGEGKLFFGSGTQLSVL.